Below, one T cell receptor beta chain is given with its context. Assay used: immunoSEQ multiplex PCR; TCRdb lists only in-frame clones, some missing. The sample gives around 300,000 clones, about nine tenths of which show up once; 1.5% to 2% is in the top ten. Cohorts were based on clinical histories the participants reported. Germline-derived CDR1 and CDR2 are MNHEY and SMNVEV (reference sequence). This CDR3 has 13 amino acids. V lost 4 bases and J 7 bases, leaving 14 bases between the germline ends. These data originate in a study of blood T cell repertoires in COVID-19. Study-level background: The United States, Italy and Spain provided the acute and convalescent COVID-19 samples. T cells, B-cell-depleted T cells, or PBMCs provided the cDNA or gDNA that served as material.

This sequence originates from a woman in her 40s who had recovered from COVID-19. The chain joins TRBV27 to TRBJ2-7; D is possibly TRBD2 (7 bases). Input material: PBMCs or T cells enriched from blood (not recorded which). CDR3 DNA: TGTGCCAGCAGTTCCGAGGGAGGGGGAGAGCAGTACTTC. This encodes CASSSEGGGEQYF.